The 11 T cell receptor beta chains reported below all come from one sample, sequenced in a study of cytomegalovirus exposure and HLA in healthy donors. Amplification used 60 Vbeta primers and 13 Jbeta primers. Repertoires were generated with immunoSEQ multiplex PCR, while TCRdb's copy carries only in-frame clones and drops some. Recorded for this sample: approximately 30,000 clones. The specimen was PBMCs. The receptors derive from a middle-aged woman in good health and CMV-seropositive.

The CDR3 region is CSVPPGILAGGITDTQYF. CDR3 DNA sequence: TGCAGCGTTCCCCCCGGGATATTAGCGGGGGGAATAACAGATACGCAGTATTTT. This chain links TRBV29-1 with TRBJ2-3; TRBD2 agrees at 10 bases. The CDR3 sequence is 18 residues long. V trimming: 5 bases; J trimming: 3 bases; junction bases outside the gene matches: 17. The germline V gene has CDR1 SQVTM and CDR2 ANQGSEA.

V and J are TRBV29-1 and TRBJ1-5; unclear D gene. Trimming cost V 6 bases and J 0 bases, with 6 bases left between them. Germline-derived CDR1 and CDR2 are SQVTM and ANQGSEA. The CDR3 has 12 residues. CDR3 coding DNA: TGCAGCGTGGCGGTTAGCAATCAGCCCCAGCATTTT. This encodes CSVAVSNQPQHF.

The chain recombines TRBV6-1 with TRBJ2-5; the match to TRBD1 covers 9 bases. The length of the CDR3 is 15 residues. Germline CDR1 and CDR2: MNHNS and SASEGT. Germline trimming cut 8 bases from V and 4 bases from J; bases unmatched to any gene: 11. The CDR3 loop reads CASQGQGQRGETQYF. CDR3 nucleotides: TGTGCCAGCCAGGGACAGGGTCAAAGGGGAGAGACCCAGTACTTC.

The CDR3 sequence is CASSYQGNFGNTIYF. CDR3 nucleotide sequence: TGTGCCAGTAGTTACCAGGGGAATTTCGGAAACACCATATATTTT. This sequence joins TRBV19 and TRBJ1-3; possible D gene TRBD1, 6 bases. This CDR3 comprises 15 residues. Germline CDR1 is LNHDA and CDR2 is SQIVND (reference sequence). V gave up 5 bases and J gave up 4 bases, with 15 bases separating them.

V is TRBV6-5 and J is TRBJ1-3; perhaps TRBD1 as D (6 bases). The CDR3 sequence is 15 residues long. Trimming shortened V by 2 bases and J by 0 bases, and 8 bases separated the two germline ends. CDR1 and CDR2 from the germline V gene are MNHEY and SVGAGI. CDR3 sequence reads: CASSYGTSSGNTIYF. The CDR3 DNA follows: TGTGCCAGCAGTTACGGGACAAGCTCTGGAAACACCATATATTTT.

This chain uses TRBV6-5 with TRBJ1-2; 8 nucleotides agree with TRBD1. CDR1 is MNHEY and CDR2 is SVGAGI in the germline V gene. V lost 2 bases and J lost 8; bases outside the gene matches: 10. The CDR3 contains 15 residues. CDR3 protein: CASSYPIGQGEGYTF. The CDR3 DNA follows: TGTGCCAGCAGTTACCCAATCGGACAGGGAGAAGGCTACACCTTC.

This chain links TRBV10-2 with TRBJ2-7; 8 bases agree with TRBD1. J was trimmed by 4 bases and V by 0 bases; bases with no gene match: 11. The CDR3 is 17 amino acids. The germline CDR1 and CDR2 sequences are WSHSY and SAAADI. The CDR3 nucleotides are TGCGCCAGCAGTGAGTCGACTCCGGCAGGGGGCCGGTACGAGCAGTACTTC. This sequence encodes CASSESTPAGGRYEQYF.

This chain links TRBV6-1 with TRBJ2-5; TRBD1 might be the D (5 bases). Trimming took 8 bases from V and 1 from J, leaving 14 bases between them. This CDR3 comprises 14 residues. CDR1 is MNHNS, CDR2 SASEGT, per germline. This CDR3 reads CASSPQGSQETQYF. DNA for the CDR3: TGTGCCAGCTCCCCGCAGGGCAGCCAAGAGACCCAGTACTTC.

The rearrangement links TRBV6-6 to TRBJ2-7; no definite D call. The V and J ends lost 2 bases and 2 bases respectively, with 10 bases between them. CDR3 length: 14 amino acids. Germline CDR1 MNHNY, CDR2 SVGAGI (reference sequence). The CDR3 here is CASSYDLRAYEQYF. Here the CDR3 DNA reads TGTGCCAGCAGTTACGATTTGCGCGCCTACGAGCAGTACTTC.

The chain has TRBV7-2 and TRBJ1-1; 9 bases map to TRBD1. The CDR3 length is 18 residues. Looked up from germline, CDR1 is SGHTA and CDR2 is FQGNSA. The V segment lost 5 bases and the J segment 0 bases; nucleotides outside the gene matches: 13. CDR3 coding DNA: TGTGCCAGCAGCCGATCCCCCGGGACAGGGACCATGAACACTGAAGCTTTCTTT. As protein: CASSRSPGTGTMNTEAFF.

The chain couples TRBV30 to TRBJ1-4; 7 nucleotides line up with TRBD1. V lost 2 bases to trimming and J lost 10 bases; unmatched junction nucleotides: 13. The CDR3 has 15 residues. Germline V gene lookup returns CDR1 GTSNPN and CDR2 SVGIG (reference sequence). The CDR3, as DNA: TGTGCCTGGAGTCGGATCTCACAGGGGCTGGGAAAACTGTTTTTT. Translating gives CAWSRISQGLGKLFF.